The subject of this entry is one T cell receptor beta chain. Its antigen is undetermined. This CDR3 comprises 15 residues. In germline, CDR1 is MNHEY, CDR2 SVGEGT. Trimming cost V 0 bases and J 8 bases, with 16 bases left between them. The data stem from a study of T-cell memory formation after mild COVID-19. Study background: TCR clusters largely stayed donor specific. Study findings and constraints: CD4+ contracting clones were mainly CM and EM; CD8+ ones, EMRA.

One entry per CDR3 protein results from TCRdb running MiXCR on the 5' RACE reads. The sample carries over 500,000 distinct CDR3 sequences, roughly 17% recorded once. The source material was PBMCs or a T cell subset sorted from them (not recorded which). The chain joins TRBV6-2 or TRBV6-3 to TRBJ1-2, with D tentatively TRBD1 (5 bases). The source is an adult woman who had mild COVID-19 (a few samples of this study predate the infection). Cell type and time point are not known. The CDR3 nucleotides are TGTGCCAGCAGTTACTCCCCAGGGCCACGGAGGGGCTACACCTTC. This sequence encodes CASSYSPGPRRGYTF.